By proportion, the clone carrying this T cell receptor beta chain is medium-sized (0.01 to 0.1%). Its antigen remains unidentified. The V segment lost 0 bases and the J segment 2 bases; nucleotides outside the gene matches: 6. Germline CDR1 is MNHNS and CDR2 is SASEGT. The CDR3 is 18 amino acids. The sample originates from a study of metastatic and nonmetastatic thyroid tumors. Looking at the study overall: From malignant and benign thyroid patients, repertoires in blood and in tumor or nodule tissue were compared.

Study observations and caveats: The reported finding was significantly higher TCR beta diversity in malignant thyroid tumors relative to benign nodules, in blood and tumor.

All patients were treatment-naive before thyroid surgery. Under the authors' procedure: CDR3 was compared across clinicopathological groups, and the resulting differences were used to build a distant-metastasis classifier for papillary thyroid cancer. TCRdb recomputed clones from the PCR reads via MiXCR. These V and J calls rely on TCRdb rather than the paper's analysis. The data contain approximately 20,000 clones, about 34% of them singletons. The sequence derives from a male donor with papillary thyroid cancer or a benign thyroid nodule (not recorded which). Some clones in this sample may be carry-over from other donors' samples. The chain uses TRBV6-1 and TRBJ2-1, with 11 bases aligning to TRBD2. The specimen was tumor tissue. The CDR3 DNA sequence: TGTGCCAGCAGTGAAGCCCTCTCTAGCGGGAGGACCTACAATGAGCAGTTCTTC. It codes for CASSEALSSGRTYNEQFF.